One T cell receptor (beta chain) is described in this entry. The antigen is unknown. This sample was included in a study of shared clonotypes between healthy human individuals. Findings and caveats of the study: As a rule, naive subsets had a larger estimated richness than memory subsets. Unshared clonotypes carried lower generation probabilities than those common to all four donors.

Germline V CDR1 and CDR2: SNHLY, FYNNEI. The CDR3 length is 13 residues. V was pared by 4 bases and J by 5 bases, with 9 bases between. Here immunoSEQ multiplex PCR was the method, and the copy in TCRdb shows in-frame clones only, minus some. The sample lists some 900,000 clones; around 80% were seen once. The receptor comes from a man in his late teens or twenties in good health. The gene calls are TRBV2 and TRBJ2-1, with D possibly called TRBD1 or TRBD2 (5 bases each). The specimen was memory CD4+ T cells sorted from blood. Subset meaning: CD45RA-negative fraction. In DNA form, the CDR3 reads TGTGCCAGCAGTGTCGGGGCCCACAATGAGCAGTTCTTC. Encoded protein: CASSVGAHNEQFF.